One and the same sample provided the 32 T cell receptor beta chains below, sequenced in a study of T cell repertoires in cytomegalovirus infection. TCRdb recomputed calls from the reads with MiXCR, one row per CDR3 protein. This table has 570,000 or so distinct CDR3 sequences, 40% appearing once. For these receptors, no antigen is known. The sample in question was cultured PBMCs, obtained from culture after CMV antigen stimulation. All receptors derive from a human donor in good health (CMV status not recorded). Some clones in this sample may be carry-over from other donors' samples.

The chain employs TRBV19 and TRBJ2-3, with 10 positions matching TRBD2. The ends lost 8 bases at V and 3 bases at J; junction bases unmatched: 2. The CDR3 sequence is 13 residues long. Germline loops: CDR1 LNHDA, CDR2 SQIVND (reference sequence). The CDR3 nucleotides are TGTGCCAGTCGGACTAGCGGAACAGATACGCAGTATTTT. It yields the protein CASRTSGTDTQYF.

This chain connects TRBV6-6 to TRBJ2-4; 8 positions agree with TRBD1. Germline-derived CDR1 and CDR2 are MNHNY and SVGAGI (reference sequence). The J segment lost 0 bases and the V segment lost 3 bases, leaving 7 bases of the junction unmatched. This CDR3 spans 17 amino acids. The CDR3 protein is CASSYRGDRLAKNIQYF. Here the CDR3 DNA reads TGTGCCAGCAGTTATCGTGGGGACAGGCTAGCCAAAAACATTCAGTACTTC.

This clonotype was found a few times. V usage is TRBV11-2 and J usage is TRBJ1-6; 8 bases match TRBD1. V lost 5 bases and J lost 7; bases outside the gene matches: 7. The germline CDR1 and CDR2 sequences are SGHAT and FQNNGV. The CDR3 sequence is 15 residues long. This chain's CDR3 is CASSPRTGLNSPLHF. The CDR3 coding sequence is TGTGCCAGCAGCCCAAGGACAGGGTTAAATTCACCCCTCCACTTT.

This chain links TRBV20-1 with TRBJ2-3, with TRBD2 matching 11 bases. Trimming removed 1 base from V and 3 bases from J; junction bases left unmatched: 0. This CDR3 contains 14 residues. Germline V gives CDR1 DFQATT, CDR2 SNEGSKA (reference sequence). In DNA, the CDR3 is TGCAGTGCTAGAGGACTAGCGGGAACAGATACGCAGTATTTT. Its protein product is CSARGLAGTDTQYF.

The chain links TRBV6-1 to TRBJ1-2, with a weak D call TRBD1 (5 bases). From germline, CDR1 is MNHNS and CDR2 SASEGT. The CDR3 has 13 residues. The ends were cut back, 5 bases at V and 4 bases at J, with 11 bases in the middle. The CDR3 sequence is CASSTQVFYGYTF. The CDR3 region has the DNA TGTGCCAGCAGTACACAGGTCTTCTATGGCTACACCTTC.

The rearrangement joins TRBV29-1 to TRBJ1-1; the D gene is possibly TRBD1 (6 bases). Deletions cut 6 bases from V and 4 bases from J, with 12 bases between. CDR3 length: 12 residues. Germline V gene data show CDR1 as SQVTM and CDR2 as ANQGSEA. CDR3 nucleotides: TGCAGCGTAAGAGGACAGACCACTGAAGCTTTCTTT. As protein: CSVRGQTTEAFF. Together with reference TRBV29-1 and TRBJ1-1, the CDR3 gives the full variable domain: SAVISQKPSRDICQRGTSLTIQCQVDSQVTMMFWYRQQPGQSLTLIATANQGSEATYESGFVIDKFPISRPNLTFSTLTVSNMSPEDSSIYLCSVRGQTTEAFFGQGTRLTVV.

This clonotype was detected ten times or more. The V call is TRBV10-3, the J call TRBJ1-2; possibly TRBD1 for D (5 bases). CDR1 and CDR2 from the germline V gene are ENHRY and SYGVKD. The CDR3 is 13 amino acids. Trimming took 7 bases from V and 8 from J, leaving 17 bases between them. This chain's CDR3 is CAINAGSMGGYTF. The CDR3 DNA sequence: TGTGCCATCAATGCAGGGTCGATGGGAGGCTACACCTTC.

The chain uses TRBV14 and TRBJ2-7, with D possibly being TRBD1 or TRBD2 (5 bases each). CDR3 size: 20 residues. Germline-derived CDR1 and CDR2 are SGHDN and FVKESK. V shed 4 bases and J shed 0 bases, with 28 bases lying between them. The CDR3 DNA follows: TGTGCCAGCAGCCCTAACCCCTGGGACCAAATTATTATGAACTCCTACGAGCAGTACTTC. Its translation is CASSPNPWDQIIMNSYEQYF.

CDR3 sequence: CASSLSYGAPGEQYF. The CDR3 bases are TGTGCCAGCAGCCTCAGTTATGGGGCGCCAGGCGAGCAGTACTTC. The V gene is TRBV7-9, the J gene TRBJ2-7, with D possibly matching TRBD1 (5 bases). CDR1 SEHNR and CDR2 FQNEAQ come from the germline V gene (reference sequence). V dropped 5 bases and J dropped 6 bases, with 20 bases sitting between them. This CDR3 has 15 residues.

The chain links TRBV7-9 to TRBJ2-5; perhaps TRBD2 as D (5 bases). The CDR3 loop spans 14 amino acids. The germline gives CDR1 SEHNR, CDR2 FQNEAQ (reference sequence). The V and J ends lost 0 bases and 5 bases respectively, with 10 bases between them. This chain's CDR3 is CASSLAGVVETQYF. The CDR3, as DNA: TGTGCCAGCAGCTTAGCGGGAGTAGTGGAGACCCAGTACTTC. The complete variable domain, with remaining parts taken from reference TRBV7-9 and TRBJ2-5, reads DTGVSQNPRHKITKRGQNVTFRCDPISEHNRLYWYRQTLGQGPEFLTYFQNEAQLEKSRLLSDRFSAERPKGSFSTLEIQRTEQGDSAMYLCASSLAGVVETQYFGPGTRLLVL.

The genes are TRBV20-1 and TRBJ2-7; 9 bases are a match to TRBD1. This CDR3 is 17 amino acids long. Germline V gene lookup returns CDR1 DFQATT and CDR2 SNEGSKA (reference sequence). V dropped 3 bases and J dropped 0; count of bases not matched to a gene: 12. Written as DNA, the CDR3 is TGCAGTGCTAGGTCAGGGTGGGACAGGGTCCCCTCCTACGAGCAGTACTTC. It codes for CSARSGWDRVPSYEQYF.

This clonotype was detected only a few times. The chain links TRBV7-2 to TRBJ2-3; TRBD2 matches 7 bases. The CDR3 has 15 residues. The junction had 10 bases not matched to a gene; V was cut back by 4 bases and J by 6 bases. Germline V lookup: CDR1 SGHTA, CDR2 FQGNSA. In DNA form, the CDR3 reads TGTGCCAGCAGCTCCCGGGACTACCGAGGGGATACGCAGTATTTT. This codes for CASSSRDYRGDTQYF.

This clonotype came up a few times. This chain uses TRBV6-6 with TRBJ1-2; D is unresolved. This CDR3 region has 13 residues. Germline values: CDR1 MNHNY, CDR2 SVGAGI (reference sequence). The V end was cut by 6 bases, the J end by 2 bases, with 10 bases between. The CDR3 protein is CASRSSMNYGYTF. The CDR3 DNA reads TGTGCCAGCAGGTCCTCGATGAACTATGGCTACACCTTC.

The V call is TRBV7-2, the J call TRBJ2-5, with D maybe TRBD1 (6 bases). V was trimmed by 5 bases and J by 10 bases, leaving 20 bases between them. The CDR3 spans 14 residues. Looked up from germline, CDR1 is SGHTA and CDR2 is FQGNSA. The CDR3 region is CASSLALAGQIQYF. CDR3 sequence (DNA): TGTGCCAGCAGCCTTGCGCTAGCTGGACAGATCCAGTACTTC.

V gene TRBV6-6 combines with J gene TRBJ2-7, with no clear D. The V end lost 8 bases, the J end lost 2 bases, and 16 bases lay between the germline ends. This CDR3 spans 14 amino acids. The germline V gene encodes CDR1 MNHNY and CDR2 SVGAGI (reference sequence). The CDR3 coding sequence is TGTGCCAGCTGTCCTACCCGCGGCGCCTACGAGCAGTACTTC. Residues: CASCPTRGAYEQYF.

Only a few counts were recorded for this clonotype. The chain uses TRBV20-1 and TRBJ2-3; 7 nucleotides match TRBD2. The CDR3 length is 14 residues. The germline V gene encodes CDR1 DFQATT and CDR2 SNEGSKA (reference sequence). Germline trimming cut 5 bases from V and 3 bases from J; bases unmatched to any gene: 8. This CDR3 is CSASRLASTDTQYF. The DNA for the CDR3 is TGCAGTGCTTCCCGACTAGCCTCTACAGATACGCAGTATTTT.

This chain links TRBV2 with TRBJ2-7; the D is unclear. V dropped 8 bases and J dropped 3 bases, with 11 bases sitting between them. CDR3 length: 12 residues. Germline V CDR1 and CDR2: SNHLY, FYNNEI. In DNA form, the CDR3 reads TGTGCCAGCCGCTTAACCAACTACGAGCAGTACTTC. Its translation: CASRLTNYEQYF.

In this sample, this clonotype turned up a few times. This chain links TRBV11-2 with TRBJ2-2, with D maybe TRBD2 (5 bases). Germline V gene lookup returns CDR1 SGHAT and CDR2 FQNNGV. Trimming took off 6 bases at V and 7 bases at J, with 9 bases between the two ends. The length of the CDR3 is 12 residues. CDR3 in amino acids: CASRKEGGELFF. The CDR3 bases are TGTGCCAGCAGGAAAGAGGGCGGGGAGCTGTTTTTT.

There are a few counts of this clonotype. The chain employs TRBV20-1 and TRBJ1-1, with no clear D. Germline-derived CDR1 and CDR2 are DFQATT and SNEGSKA (reference sequence). The CDR3 consists of 11 residues. V lost 6 bases and J 2 bases, leaving 7 bases between the germline ends. CDR3 sequence reads: CSAISNTEAFF. The CDR3 DNA reads as TGCAGTGCCATCTCTAACACTGAAGCTTTCTTT.

This clonotype was seen only a few times. The chain links TRBV7-2 to TRBJ2-7; no reliable D call. Germline values: CDR1 SGHTA, CDR2 FQGNSA. The CDR3 loop spans 15 amino acids. Deletions cut 4 bases from V and 0 bases from J, with 13 bases between. CDR3 in amino acids: CASSWVGQASYEQYF. The CDR3 DNA sequence: TGTGCCAGCAGCTGGGTAGGGCAGGCCTCCTACGAGCAGTACTTC.

V and J are TRBV12-3 or TRBV12-4 and TRBJ2-3; TRBD1 matches at 9 bases. Losses at the gene ends were 3 bases for V and 8 bases for J; bases not matched to a gene: 12. The CDR3 is made up of 16 amino acids. The CDR3 region is CASSFRRDRVTSTQYF. The CDR3 DNA is TGTGCCAGCAGTTTCAGAAGGGACAGGGTAACTTCTACGCAGTATTTT.

V is TRBV4-3 and J is TRBJ2-1; weak D call: TRBD1 (5 bases). The CDR3 is 16 amino acids. Germline lookup yields CDR1 LGHNA and CDR2 YSLEER. Trimming took 4 bases from V and 3 from J, leaving 16 bases between them. CDR3 in DNA: TGCGCCAGCAGCCTAGGGGCACAGATTGACTACAATGAGCAGTTCTTC. The encoded protein is CASSLGAQIDYNEQFF.

This rearrangement joins TRBV6-2 or TRBV6-3 to TRBJ2-3; 16 bases align to TRBD2. The CDR3 loop spans 17 amino acids. V was pared by 5 bases and J by 6 bases, with 8 bases of the junction left unmatched. Germline-derived CDR1 and CDR2 are MNHEY and SVGEGT. CDR3 sequence (DNA): TGTGCCAGCAGTCGAGCCCCGGGACTAGCGGGGGGGGATACGCAGTATTTT. Residues: CASSRAPGLAGGDTQYF.

This clonotype came up a few times. This chain links TRBV7-6 with TRBJ2-2, with a possible D match to TRBD2 (6 bases). Germline CDR1 SGHVS, CDR2 FNYEAQ. This CDR3 has 16 residues. With 8 bases removed from V and 3 bases from J, the gap between germline ends came to 19 bases. In nucleotides, the CDR3 is TGTGCCAGCGGTCAACGGGGGATTACGGACACCGGGGAGCTGTTTTTT. Its protein product is CASGQRGITDTGELFF.

The chain is built from TRBV27 and TRBJ2-2; D not certain. Germline-derived CDR1 and CDR2 are MNHEY and SMNVEV (reference sequence). Trimming removed 6 bases at V and 7 bases at J, with 9 bases between. The CDR3 covers 12 residues. The CDR3 loop is CASRRPDGELFF. DNA for the CDR3: TGTGCCAGCAGGAGGCCCGACGGGGAGCTGTTTTTT.

This clonotype was counted only a few times. The rearrangement joins TRBV7-2 to TRBJ2-3; 7 bases are shared with TRBD1. The CDR3 contains 16 residues. The germline gives CDR1 SGHTA, CDR2 FQGNSA. V shed 0 bases and J 0 bases; nucleotides not matched to a gene: 3. CDR3 nucleotides: TGTGCCAGCAGCTTAGCGGGGACAGCCAGCACAGATACGCAGTATTTT. It specifies CASSLAGTASTDTQYF.

Many counts were recorded for this clonotype. Here the CDR3 reads CASSPNMGADTIYF. DNA for the CDR3: TGTGCCAGCAGTCCGAACATGGGGGCGGACACCATATATTTT. The chain is built from TRBV12-3 or TRBV12-4 and TRBJ1-3; D may be TRBD1 (6 bases). CDR3 length equals 14 residues. Trimming left V 5 bases short and J 8 bases short, with 16 bases between.

This chain joins TRBV7-8 and TRBJ2-7; 12 nucleotides agree with TRBD2. Germline CDR1 reads SGHVS; CDR2 reads FQNEAQ. V shed 4 bases, J shed 1 base, and the junction held 5 bases outside the gene matches. The CDR3 consists of 16 residues. The CDR3 sequence: CASSYRLAGDSYEQYF. The DNA for the CDR3 is TGTGCCAGCAGCTATAGACTAGCGGGGGATTCCTACGAGCAGTACTTC. Looking up the rest from reference TRBV7-8 and TRBJ2-7 gives the full variable domain: GAGVSQSPRYKVAKRGQDVALRCDPISGHVSLFWYQQALGQGPEFLTYFQNEAQLDKSGLPSDRFFAERPEGSVSTLKIQRTQQEDSAVYLCASSYRLAGDSYEQYFGPGTRLTVT.

The genes are TRBV7-9 and TRBJ2-1; 10 bases map to TRBD1. Germline CDR1 reads SEHNR; CDR2 reads FQNEAQ (reference sequence). This CDR3 spans 14 amino acids. With V trimmed by 5 bases and J by 6 bases, 4 bases remained unmatched. As DNA, the CDR3 is TGTGCCAGCAGCGTGGGACAGGGGACCAATGAGCAGTTCTTC. It specifies CASSVGQGTNEQFF.

This clonotype is a singleton in its sample. The chain joins TRBV20-1 to TRBJ1-6; D is uncertain. Germline CDR1 reads DFQATT; CDR2 reads SNEGSKA (reference sequence). This CDR3 is built from 13 residues. The V gene lost 4 bases and the J gene lost 6 bases, with 10 bases spanning the gap. Written as DNA, the CDR3 is TGCAGTGCTACGACAAGCTTTAATTCACCCCTCCACTTT. Amino acids: CSATTSFNSPLHF.

Many counts were recorded for this clonotype. As DNA, the CDR3 is TGTGCCAGCAGCTTCGGACGGACCTCCTACTACGAGCAGTACTTC. Protein sequence: CASSFGRTSYYEQYF. The chain has TRBV7-8 and TRBJ2-7; D unresolved. Germline assignment: CDR1 SGHVS and CDR2 FQNEAQ. The length of the CDR3 is 15 residues. Trimming pared 3 bases from V and 3 bases from J, leaving 15 bases between.

This clonotype has just a few counts. The rearrangement links TRBV19 to TRBJ1-5; 7 bases are a match to TRBD1. Germline lookup yields CDR1 LNHDA and CDR2 SQIVND (reference sequence). This CDR3 is built from 12 residues. V lost 9 bases, J lost 4 bases, and 3 bases stayed unmatched. CDR3 amino acids: CASEDRNQPQHF. The CDR3 region has the DNA TGTGCCAGCGAGGACAGGAATCAGCCCCAGCATTTT.